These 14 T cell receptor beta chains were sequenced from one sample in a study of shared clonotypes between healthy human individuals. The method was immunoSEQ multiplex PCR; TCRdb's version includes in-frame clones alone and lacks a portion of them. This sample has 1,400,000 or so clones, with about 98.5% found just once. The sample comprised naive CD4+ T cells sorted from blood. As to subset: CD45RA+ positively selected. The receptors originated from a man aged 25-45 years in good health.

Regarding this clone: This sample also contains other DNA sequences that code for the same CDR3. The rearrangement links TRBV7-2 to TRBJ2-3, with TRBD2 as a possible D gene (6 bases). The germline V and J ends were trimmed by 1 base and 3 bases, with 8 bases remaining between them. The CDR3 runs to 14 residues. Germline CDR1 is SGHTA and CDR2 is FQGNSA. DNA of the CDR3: TGTGCCAGCAGCTTAGACGGGAGTACAGATACGCAGTATTTT. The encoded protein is CASSLDGSTDTQYF.

The CDR3 spells CASSLQGPNTGELFF. CDR3 sequence (DNA): TGTGCCAGCAGCTTGCAGGGGCCGAACACCGGGGAGCTGTTTTTT. The V call is TRBV5-4, the J call TRBJ2-2; maybe TRBD1 (6 bases). Germline CDR1 SGHNT, CDR2 YYREEE (reference sequence). The V gene lost 1 base and the J gene lost 0 bases, with 7 bases spanning the gap. CDR3 size: 15 residues.

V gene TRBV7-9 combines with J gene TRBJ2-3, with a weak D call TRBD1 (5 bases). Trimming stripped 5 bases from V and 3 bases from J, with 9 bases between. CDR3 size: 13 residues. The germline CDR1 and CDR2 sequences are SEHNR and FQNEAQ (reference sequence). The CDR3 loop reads CASSEGATDTQYF. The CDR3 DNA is TGTGCCAGCAGCGAAGGGGCAACAGATACGCAGTATTTT.

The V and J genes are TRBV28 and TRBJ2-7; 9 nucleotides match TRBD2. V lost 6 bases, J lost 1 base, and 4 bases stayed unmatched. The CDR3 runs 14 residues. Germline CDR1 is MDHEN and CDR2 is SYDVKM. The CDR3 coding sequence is TGTGCCAGCAGAAAAGCGGGAGGATCCTACGAGCAGTACTTC. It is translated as CASRKAGGSYEQYF.

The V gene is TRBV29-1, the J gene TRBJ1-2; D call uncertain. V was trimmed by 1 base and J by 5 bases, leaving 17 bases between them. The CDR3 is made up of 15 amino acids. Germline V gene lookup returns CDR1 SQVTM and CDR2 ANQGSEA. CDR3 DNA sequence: TGCAGCGTTGAAGGCCTGGGCTCCCCGGAGTATGGCTACACCTTC. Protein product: CSVEGLGSPEYGYTF.

Here the CDR3 reads CAWSRQLKETQYF. CDR3 sequence (DNA): TGTGCCTGGAGCAGACAGCTTAAAGAGACCCAGTACTTC. The rearrangement links TRBV30 to TRBJ2-5; possible D gene TRBD1, 5 bases. The CDR3 loop spans 13 amino acids. V lost 3 bases, J lost 3 bases, and 11 bases lay in between. Germline CDR1 GTSNPN, CDR2 SVGIG (reference sequence).

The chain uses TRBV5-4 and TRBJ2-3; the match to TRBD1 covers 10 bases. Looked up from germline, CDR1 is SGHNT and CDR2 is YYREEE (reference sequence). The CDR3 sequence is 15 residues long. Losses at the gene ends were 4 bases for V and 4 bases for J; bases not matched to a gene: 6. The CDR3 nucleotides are TGTGCCAGCAGCACCCGACAGGGGGCTGCAGATACGCAGTATTTT. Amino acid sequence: CASSTRQGAADTQYF.

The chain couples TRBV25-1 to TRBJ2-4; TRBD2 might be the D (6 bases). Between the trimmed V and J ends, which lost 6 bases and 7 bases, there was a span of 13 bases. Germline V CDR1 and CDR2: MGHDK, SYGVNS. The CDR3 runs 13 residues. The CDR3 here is CASSPGGANIQYF. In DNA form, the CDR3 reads TGTGCCAGCAGCCCCGGAGGGGCCAACATTCAGTACTTC.

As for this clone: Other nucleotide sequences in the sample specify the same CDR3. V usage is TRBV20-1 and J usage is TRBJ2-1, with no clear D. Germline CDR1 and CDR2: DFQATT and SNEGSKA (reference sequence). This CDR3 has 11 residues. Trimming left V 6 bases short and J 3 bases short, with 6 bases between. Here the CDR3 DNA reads TGCAGTGCCCCCAACTACAATGAGCAGTTCTTC. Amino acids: CSAPNYNEQFF.

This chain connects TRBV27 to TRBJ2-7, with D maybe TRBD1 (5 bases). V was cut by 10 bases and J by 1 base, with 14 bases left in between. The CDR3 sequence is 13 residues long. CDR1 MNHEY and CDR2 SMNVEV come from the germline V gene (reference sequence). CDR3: CATLGQGSYEQYF. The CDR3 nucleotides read TGTGCCACCTTGGGTCAGGGATCCTACGAGCAGTACTTC.

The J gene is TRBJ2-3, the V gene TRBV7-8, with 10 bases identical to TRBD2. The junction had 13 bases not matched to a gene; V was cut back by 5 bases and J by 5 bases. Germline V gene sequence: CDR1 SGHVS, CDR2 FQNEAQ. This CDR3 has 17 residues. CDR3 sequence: CASSTERASGSRDTQYF. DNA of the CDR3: TGTGCCAGCAGCACCGAGCGCGCTAGCGGGAGCCGAGATACGCAGTATTTT. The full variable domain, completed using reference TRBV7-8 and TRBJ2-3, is GAGVSQSPRYKVAKRGQDVALRCDPISGHVSLFWYQQALGQGPEFLTYFQNEAQLDKSGLPSDRFFAERPEGSVSTLKIQRTQQEDSAVYLCASSTERASGSRDTQYFGPGTRLTVL.

CDR3 sequence: CASSRDQRGRYEQYF. The DNA of the CDR3 is TGTGCCAGCAGCCGTGATCAGCGGGGACGGTACGAGCAGTACTTC. V usage is TRBV5-6 and J usage is TRBJ2-7; 7 bases are a match to TRBD2. The CDR3 covers 15 residues. In germline, CDR1 is SGHDT, CDR2 YYEEEE. The junction had 11 bases not matched to a gene; V was cut back by 4 bases and J by 4 bases. Full variable domain (outside the CDR3, taken from reference TRBV5-6 and TRBJ2-7): DAGVTQSPTHLIKTRGQQVTLRCSPKSGHDTVSWYQQALGQGPQFIFQYYEEEERQRGNFPDRFSGHQFPNYSSELNVNALLLGDSALYLCASSRDQRGRYEQYFGPGTRLTVT.

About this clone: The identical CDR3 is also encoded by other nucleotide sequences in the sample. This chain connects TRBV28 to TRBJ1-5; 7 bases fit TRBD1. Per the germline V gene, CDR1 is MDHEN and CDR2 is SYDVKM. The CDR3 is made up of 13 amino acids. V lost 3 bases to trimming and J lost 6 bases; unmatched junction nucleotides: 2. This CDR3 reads CASSFRGRQPQHF. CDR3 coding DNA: TGTGCCAGCAGTTTTAGGGGGCGTCAGCCCCAGCATTTT. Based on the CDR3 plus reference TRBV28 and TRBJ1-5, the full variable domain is DVKVTQSSRYLVKRTGEKVFLECVQDMDHENMFWYRQDPGLGLRLIYFSYDVKMKEKGDIPEGYSVSREKKERFSLILESASTNQTSMYLCASSFRGRQPQHFGDGTRLSIL.

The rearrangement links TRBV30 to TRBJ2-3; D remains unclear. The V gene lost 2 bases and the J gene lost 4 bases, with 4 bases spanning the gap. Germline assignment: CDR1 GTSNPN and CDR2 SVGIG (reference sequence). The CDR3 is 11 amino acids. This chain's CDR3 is CAWSPADTQYF. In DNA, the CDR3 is TGTGCCTGGAGTCCCGCAGATACGCAGTATTTT.